This T cell receptor beta chain stems from a study of OX40 agonist ivuxolimab in advanced cancers. Collection of blood occurred at baseline, at cycle 4 day 1, and at cycle 7 day 1. Germline values: CDR1 KGHSH, CDR2 LQKENI. This CDR3 is 14 amino acids long. The V and J ends lost 6 bases and 5 bases, in that order; junction bases with no gene match: 9. Method: immunoSEQ multiplex PCR; TCRdb's copy keeps in-frame clones and lacks some. The data hold roughly 65,000 clones, with around 90% observed a single time. Sequenced material: CD4+ or CD8+ T cells sorted from blood, taken in a trial of the OX40 agonist ivuxolimab. The J gene is TRBJ2-7, the V gene TRBV18, with TRBD1 matching over 8 bases. The receptor comes from an adult with an advanced solid tumor such as melanoma, head and neck, liver or kidney cancer. CDR3 residues: CASSSDRVADEQYF. CDR3 coding DNA: TGTGCCAGCTCTTCGGACAGGGTGGCCGACGAGCAGTACTTC.